These T cell receptor beta chains were read from a single sample in a study of blood T cell repertoires in COVID-19. TCRdb's copy holds only in-frame clones and misses some; the assay was immunoSEQ multiplex PCR. The table lists roughly 92,000 clones, about nine tenths of them singletons. Sample: peripheral blood. These receptors were taken from a man between 45 and 60 years old with acute or convalescent COVID-19. CDR3s include the opening cysteine and the closing phenylalanine or tryptophan. Fields, in order: clone size, J gene, D gene, V gene, CDR3 DNA, CDR3 protein. D genes are given only for firm matches. Clone size is given for some rows only: seen once, a few or many times, or a class if the clone is expanded.

NA	TRBJ1-1	TRBD1	TRBV20-1	TGCAGTGCTAGTCCTTTGGGACAGGGAGGAACTGAAGCTTTCTTT	CSASPLGQGGTEAFF
few	TRBJ2-3	TRBD2	TRBV9	TGTGCCAGCAGCGTAGATGGTAGCGGGAGGGGTACGCAGTATTTT	CASSVDGSGRGTQYF
NA	TRBJ2-4	TRBD2	TRBV18	TGTGCCAGCTCGGCCGGGACTAGCGGCAAAAACATTCAGTACTTC	CASSAGTSGKNIQYF
NA	TRBJ1-5	NA	TRBV3-1/TRBV3-2	TGTGCCAGCAGCCCAGGGACAACCGGCAATCAGCCCCAGCATTTT	CASSPGTTGNQPQHF
NA	TRBJ2-1	TRBD2	TRBV6-2/TRBV6-3	TGTGCCAGCAGTTACGACCCCGGGGGGGCCCGAACGTATGAGCAGTTCTTC	CASSYDPGGARTYEQFF
NA	TRBJ1-5	NA	TRBV5-6	TGTGCCAGCAGCTTGATGTTTGGCAGGGCTGGCAGTAATCAGCCCCAGCATTTT	CASSLMFGRAGSNQPQHF
NA	TRBJ2-5	NA	TRBV5-4	TGTGCCAGCAGCTTACAGAACCAAGAGACCCAGTACTTC	CASSLQNQETQYF
NA	TRBJ2-1	NA	TRBV4-3	TGCGCCAGCAGCCAAAAGCGAGGGTCCTACAATGAGCAGTTCTTC	CASSQKRGSYNEQFF
NA	TRBJ1-2	NA	TRBV19	TGTGCCAGTAAGGAGGGCGGGCGTGACTATGGCTACACCTTC	CASKEGGRDYGYTF
NA	TRBJ2-5	NA	TRBV7-2	TGTGCCAGCAGCTTAGCCCCGGCGGGACTGGGAGAGACCCAGTACTTC	CASSLAPAGLGETQYF
NA	TRBJ1-2	NA	TRBV21-1	TGTGCCAGCACCGACGGGACAGGGAGAAGCAGTGGCTACACCTTC	CASTDGTGRSSGYTF
NA	TRBJ1-2	TRBD1	TRBV18	TGTGCCAGCTCACCGATCCATTCGGGACAGGGGATTAACTATGGCTACACCTTC	CASSPIHSGQGINYGYTF
NA	TRBJ2-1	NA	TRBV9	TGTGCCAGCAGCGTAGAGGCTAGCCCCAATGAGCAGTTCTTC	CASSVEASPNEQFF
once	TRBJ2-1	NA	TRBV11-3	TGTGCCAGCAGCGGAGGTCGGGGTTCCTACAATGAGCAGTTCTTC	CASSGGRGSYNEQFF
once	TRBJ1-3	NA	TRBV4-1	TGCGCCAGCAGCCAGGGGAGTTCCAGAGGAAACACCATATATTTT	CASSQGSSRGNTIYF
NA	TRBJ2-7	NA	TRBV7-2	TGTGCCAGCAGCACCCCGGGACATGCCTACGAGCAGTACTTC	CASSTPGHAYEQYF
NA	TRBJ2-3	TRBD2	TRBV5-4	TGTGCCAGCAGCTTGGACCTAGCGGGAGCAGATACGCAGTATTTT	CASSLDLAGADTQYF
NA	TRBJ2-7	NA	TRBV24-1	TGTGCCACCAGTGCACAGTCGTGGCAGTACTTC	CATSAQSWQYF
once	TRBJ1-2	TRBD1	TRBV18	TGTGCCAGCTCACCGACCCCAACAGGGGAGTATGGCTACACCTTC	CASSPTPTGEYGYTF
once	TRBJ2-1	TRBD2	TRBV19	TGTGCCAGTAGTATAGATGCAGCGGGAGTAGTTGGGTCCTACAATGAGCAGTTCTTC	CASSIDAAGVVGSYNEQFF
NA	TRBJ2-5	TRBD1	TRBV24-1	TGTGCCACCAGTGATGGGGACAGCCAAGAGACCCAGTACTTC	CATSDGDSQETQYF
NA	TRBJ2-1	NA	TRBV5-5	TGTGCCACCGTTAACACAGGTGGTGCCTACAATGAGCAGTTCTTC	CATVNTGGAYNEQFF
NA	TRBJ2-7	NA	TRBV5-8	TGTGCCAGCAGCCGCAGCTACGAGCAGTACTTC	CASSRSYEQYF
once	TRBJ1-5	NA	TRBV6-1	TGTGCCAGCAGTGAATTAGGGGGAGATTGGAGCAATCAGCCCCAGCATTTT	CASSELGGDWSNQPQHF
once	TRBJ2-5	TRBD2	TRBV15	TGTGCCACCAGCGACGGGACTAGCGGGAACGGGGAGACCCAGTACTTC	CATSDGTSGNGETQYF
NA	TRBJ2-3	TRBD1	TRBV7-9	TGTGCCAGCAGCTTAGGACAGGGGGTCACAGATACGCAGTATTTT	CASSLGQGVTDTQYF
NA	TRBJ1-2	NA	TRBV7-8	TGTGCCAGCAGCCGAGGCAGGGTGAATGGCTACACCTTC	CASSRGRVNGYTF
once	TRBJ1-5	NA	TRBV6-5	TGTGCCAGCAGCGCCAGGGAAAATCAGCCCCAGCATTTT	CASSARENQPQHF
NA	TRBJ2-1	TRBD2	TRBV6-2/TRBV6-3	TGTGCCAGCAGTTACCCGACTAGCGGGACCTATAGCTCCTACAATGAGCAGTTCTTC	CASSYPTSGTYSSYNEQFF
NA	TRBJ2-1	TRBD2	TRBV10-3	TGTGCCATCAGTACCGTAGCGGGAAAGGGGACGAATGAGCAGTTCTTC	CAISTVAGKGTNEQFF
NA	TRBJ2-1	NA	TRBV5-1	TGCGCCAGCAGCCCAGTGATCGAGGGTGAGCAGTTCTTC	CASSPVIEGEQFF
NA	TRBJ2-4	TRBD2	TRBV9	TGTGCCAGCAGCTCAGAGGGTAGCTCGGGGGGCATTCAGTACTTC	CASSSEGSSGGIQYF
few	TRBJ2-5	NA	TRBV18	TGTGCCAGCTCGCGGGGCAGCCAAGAGACCCAGTACTTC	CASSRGSQETQYF
once	TRBJ2-5	TRBD2	TRBV5-1	TGCGCCAGCAGCCGGACTAGCGGCATAAATATATACCAAGAGACCCAGTACTTC	CASSRTSGINIYQETQYF
NA	TRBJ2-5	NA	TRBV15	TGTGCCACCAGCAGACAGGTCCAAGAGACCCAGTACTTC	CATSRQVQETQYF
NA	TRBJ2-6	NA	TRBV6-1	TGTGCCAGCAGTGACAACTCTGGGGCCAACGTCCTGACTTTC	CASSDNSGANVLTF
NA	TRBJ2-7	TRBD1	TRBV11-2	TGTGCCAGCAGCTTGGACAGGGTCGGTGAGCAGTACTTC	CASSLDRVGEQYF
NA	TRBJ1-6	TRBD1	TRBV19	TGTGCCAGTCCCGGGACAGCGGATATCTTT	CASPGTADIF
NA	TRBJ2-3	TRBD2	TRBV24-1	TGTGCCACCAGTACTAGCGACCCCACAGATACGCAGTATTTT	CATSTSDPTDTQYF
few	TRBJ2-7	TRBD2	TRBV4-3	TGCGCCAGCAGCCAAGATTGGGGGACTTTAGCGGGCTACGAGCAGTACTTC	CASSQDWGTLAGYEQYF
few	TRBJ2-7	NA	TRBV29-1	TGCAGCGTTGTAACAGGGAGCTACGAGCAGTACTTC	CSVVTGSYEQYF
NA	TRBJ2-3	NA	TRBV11-3	TGTGCCAGCAGCTTAGGGGGGGAAGGCACAGATACGCAGTATTTT	CASSLGGEGTDTQYF
NA	TRBJ1-2	TRBD1	TRBV29-1	TGCAGCGTCGGGGCCCCCTCGAGGACAGGTCCTTTTTCTAACTATGGCTACACCTTC	CSVGAPSRTGPFSNYGYTF
once	TRBJ2-5	NA	TRBV14	TGTGCCAGCAGCCAAAGACTGGACACCTTGAGTCCCCAGTACTTC	CASSQRLDTLSPQYF
NA	TRBJ1-5	NA	TRBV18	TGTGCCAGCTCAATAGGGGTCGCTCCTAGCAATCAGCCCCAGCATTTT	CASSIGVAPSNQPQHF
NA	TRBJ1-6	TRBD1	TRBV5-4	TGTGCCAGCAGCGTGGACAGGGCCAAAAATTCACCCCTCCACTTT	CASSVDRAKNSPLHF
NA	TRBJ2-1	NA	TRBV24-1	TGTGCCACCAGTGATCCCTCCTCCGGTGAGCAGTTCTTC	CATSDPSSGEQFF
once	TRBJ2-3	NA	TRBV7-8	TGTGCCAGCAGCTACCCAGGGGCAGATACGCAGTATTTT	CASSYPGADTQYF
few	TRBJ2-2	NA	TRBV7-9	TGTGCCAGCAGCTTCCGGGCGAACACCGGGGAGCTGTTTTTT	CASSFRANTGELFF
NA	TRBJ1-4	NA	TRBV21-1	TGTGCCAGCAGCAAACGGGGGGGAACGGCTAATGAAAAACTGTTTTTT	CASSKRGGTANEKLFF
NA	TRBJ2-7	NA	TRBV4-2	TGTGCCAGCAGCCGGGCAGGGAATACCTACGAGCAGTACTTC	CASSRAGNTYEQYF
NA	TRBJ2-7	NA	TRBV9	TGTGCCAGCAGCGTAGGGGCAGCCACCTACGAGCAGTACTTC	CASSVGAATYEQYF
NA	TRBJ1-1	NA	TRBV19	TGTGCCAGTAGTATCGTAGGGGCCTCCAGGGGCACTGAAGCTTTCTTT	CASSIVGASRGTEAFF
NA	TRBJ2-3	TRBD2	TRBV5-5	TGTGCCAGCAGCTTGGACGGCGGGAGGGGAGTAGATACGCAGTATTTT	CASSLDGGRGVDTQYF
NA	TRBJ1-1	NA	TRBV5-6	TGTGCCAGCAGCTTGCCCGGGGGACTACGGAGCACTGAAGCTTTCTTT	CASSLPGGLRSTEAFF
NA	TRBJ2-7	NA	TRBV5-8	TGTGCCAGCCCAGGGAACGAGCAGTACTTC	CASPGNEQYF
NA	TRBJ2-5	TRBD2	TRBV7-2	TGTGCCAGCAGCTCCGGGACTAGCGGGGATCAAGAGACCCAGTACTTC	CASSSGTSGDQETQYF
NA	TRBJ2-7	NA	TRBV20-1	TGCAGTGCTAGTTTTGGTGCAGGGCCATACGAGCAGTACTTC	CSASFGAGPYEQYF
NA	TRBJ2-3	TRBD2	TRBV6-2/TRBV6-3	TGTGCCAGCAGTCTAGGACTAGCGGGGGTTAGCACAGATACGCAGTATTTT	CASSLGLAGVSTDTQYF
NA	TRBJ1-1	TRBD1	TRBV10-3	TGTGCCATCAGTTGGGACAGGATGAACACTGAAGCTTTCTTT	CAISWDRMNTEAFF